The source of this T cell receptor (beta chain) is a study of cytomegalovirus exposure and HLA in healthy donors. In the PCR, 60 Vbeta and 13 Jbeta primers were used. Assay: immunoSEQ multiplex PCR; the TCRdb copy retains only in-frame clones and omits some. This sample has 250,000 to 350,000 clones, with approximately 80% found just once. Findings and caveats of the study: Apart from CMV serostatus, no immune exposure information was available. Looking again later, the authors saw that most CMV-associated TCR beta chains seemed HLA-restricted. HLA alleles showed associations with some 17,000 TCR beta sequences in a later analysis, at a 0.05 false discovery rate. TCR beta V segments were, for the most part, productive about 87% or about 30% of the time in an earlier analysis.

Comments on this clone: Its antigen is currently unknown.

This CDR3 region has 15 residues. Germline CDR1 and CDR2: MDHEN and SYDVKM. Trimming took 3 bases from V and 0 from J, leaving 9 bases between them. Source material: PBMCs. The TCR comes from a girl aged 2 to 10 in good health and CMV-seronegative. This sequence joins TRBV28 and TRBJ1-3, with no clear D. DNA of the CDR3: TGTGCCAGCAGTTTCGTACTGGTCTCTGGAAACACCATATATTTT. This encodes CASSFVLVSGNTIYF.